Listed here is a single TCR beta chain. The data are from a study of blood T cell repertoires in COVID-19. Overall study: Spain, Italy and the United States supplied samples that represented acute and convalescent COVID-19. Sources were T cells, B-cell-depleted T cells, or PBMCs; the material itself was cDNA or gDNA.

As originally analysed: Reference gene primers were amplified, and this amplification served to estimate nucleated cell counts. Only in-frame clones appear in the TCRdb table, and some are missing; sequencing was by immunoSEQ multiplex PCR. V, J and clone size reflect that table, while D and trimming were determined from the DNA. The repertoire has tens of thousands of clones, approximately 78% of them found once; the top ten carry 27%. CDR1 SGHTA and CDR2 FQGNSA come from the germline V gene. The CDR3 has 15 residues. V gave up 5 bases and J gave up 9 bases, with 17 bases separating them. The clonotype originates from a human donor in a cohort sampled during active COVID-19. The source material was peripheral blood. The J gene is TRBJ1-6, the V gene TRBV7-2; D is unclear. The CDR3 sequence: CASSPRAGYPSPLHF. CDR3 nucleotide sequence: TGTGCCAGCAGCCCGAGGGCCGGGTACCCTTCACCCCTCCACTTT.